The rows below give T cell receptor beta chains drawn from one sample of a study of cytomegalovirus exposure and HLA in healthy donors. Sequenced by immunoSEQ multiplex PCR; TCRdb stores in-frame clones only, minus some. The sample contains roughly 260,000 clones, about 87% of which appear only once. Sequenced material: PBMCs. These receptors were taken from a man younger than 30 in good health and CMV-seronegative. Each CDR3 is given with its conserved first and last residue. The D gene is left open where the match is weak. Clone sizes are given selectively: once, few, many, or a class where the clone is expanded.

clone_size	v_call	d_call	j_call	cdr3_aa	cdr3_nt
.	TRBV29-1	.	TRBJ1-2	CSVTGTPNYGYTF	TGCAGCGTAACCGGGACACCGAACTATGGCTACACCTTC
.	TRBV5-4	TRBD2	TRBJ2-7	CASSLVGSSGAHEQYF	TGTGCCAGCAGCTTGGTTGGTTCTAGCGGGGCCCACGAGCAGTACTTC
.	TRBV12-5	TRBD2	TRBJ2-7	CASGSAGGEQYF	TGTGCTAGTGGCTCAGCGGGAGGCGAGCAGTACTTC
once	TRBV29-1	.	TRBJ1-2	CSVPRVGRGGYTF	TGCAGCGTCCCTAGGGTCGGGCGGGGCGGCTACACCTTC
.	TRBV13	.	TRBJ2-1	CASSSGTRGQFF	TGTGCCAGCAGCTCCGGGACTCGGGGGCAGTTCTTC
.	TRBV5-6	.	TRBJ2-7	CASSIGTYEQYF	TGTGCCAGCAGCATCGGGACTTACGAGCAGTACTTC
.	TRBV28	.	TRBJ1-1	CASTLGGGRAFF	TGTGCCAGCACCCTCGGCGGGGGTCGGGCTTTCTTT
once	TRBV4-3	TRBD1	TRBJ1-2	CASSQGAGGLGGYTF	TGCGCCAGCAGCCAAGGTGCAGGGGGCTTGGGTGGCTACACCTTC
.	TRBV9	.	TRBJ1-2	CASSDTYGYTF	TGTGCCAGCAGTGACACCTATGGCTACACCTTC
.	TRBV6-6	TRBD2	TRBJ2-3	CASGGTSGFSDTQYF	TGTGCCAGCGGGGGGACTAGCGGTTTTTCGGATACGCAGTATTTT
.	TRBV10-1	.	TRBJ2-5	CASSPAGKETQYF	TGCGCCAGCAGTCCGGCAGGGAAAGAGACCCAGTACTTC
.	TRBV7-2	TRBD1	TRBJ2-5	CASSSPGQGRQETQYF	TGTGCCAGCAGCTCCCCGGGACAGGGAAGGCAAGAGACCCAGTACTTC
.	TRBV28	TRBD1	TRBJ1-2	CASSFAGGPGYTF	TGTGCCAGCAGTTTTGCAGGGGGACCTGGCTACACCTTC
.	TRBV27	.	TRBJ1-6	CASRETVNNSPLHF	TGTGCCAGCAGGGAGACAGTAAATAATTCACCCCTCCACTTT
.	TRBV19	.	TRBJ2-6	CASSIRVGANVLTF	TGTGCCAGTAGTATCCGGGTTGGGGCCAACGTCCTGACTTTC
.	TRBV28	.	TRBJ1-2	CASSLSVGSYGYTF	TGTGCCAGCAGTTTAAGTGTAGGGAGCTATGGCTACACCTTC
.	TRBV25-1	.	TRBJ1-1	CASSEFGGASEAFF	TGTGCCAGCAGTGAATTTGGAGGGGCGTCTGAAGCTTTCTTT
.	TRBV4-1	.	TRBJ1-1	CASSQRSGPDTEAFF	TGCGCCAGCAGCCAACGATCAGGGCCGGACACTGAAGCTTTCTTT
.	TRBV19	TRBD1	TRBJ1-2	CASSIDPGTAYGYTF	TGTGCCAGTAGTATAGATCCCGGGACAGCTTATGGCTACACCTTC
.	TRBV28	TRBD1	TRBJ2-7	CASSLEGQSYF	TGTGCCAGCAGTTTAGAGGGACAGTCCTACTTC
many	TRBV19	.	TRBJ2-7	CASSVLDEYF	TGTGCCAGTAGCGTACTAGATGAGTACTTC
.	TRBV4-1	TRBD2	TRBJ2-2	CATAGLAGSGELFF	TGCGCCACCGCGGGACTAGCGGGTTCTGGGGAGCTGTTTTTT
.	TRBV7-2	TRBD2	TRBJ2-5	CASSPRLAGDETQYF	TGTGCCAGCAGCCCCCGACTAGCGGGAGATGAGACCCAGTACTTC
.	TRBV4-1	.	TRBJ1-1	CASSQVGDYTEAFF	TGCGCCAGCAGCCAAGTCGGTGATTACACTGAAGCTTTCTTT
.	TRBV10-1	TRBD1	TRBJ2-7	CASGGQGLNEQYF	TGCGCCAGCGGGGGACAGGGTTTGAACGAGCAGTACTTC
.	TRBV9	TRBD1	TRBJ2-5	CASSIHPGTGWETQYF	TGTGCCAGCAGCATTCACCCCGGGACAGGGTGGGAGACCCAGTACTTC
.	TRBV4-3	TRBD1	TRBJ1-2	CASSQGQGTNYGYTF	TGCGCCAGCAGCCAAGGACAGGGGACGAACTATGGCTACACCTTC
.	TRBV29-1	TRBD1	TRBJ1-1	CYGQDDTNTEAFF	TGTTACGGACAGGATGATACGAACACTGAAGCTTTCTTT
.	TRBV28	.	TRBJ2-7	CASSPSLWAEQYF	TGTGCCAGCAGTCCCTCTTTGTGGGCAGAGCAGTACTTC
.	TRBV28	.	TRBJ2-1	CASSLHLGEQFF	TGTGCCAGCAGTTTGCACCTCGGGGAGCAGTTCTTC
.	TRBV7-2	TRBD2	TRBJ2-2	CASSSLAFNTGELFF	TGTGCCAGCAGCTCACTAGCGTTTAACACCGGGGAGCTGTTTTTT
.	TRBV6-4	TRBD2	TRBJ2-1	CASSDSGGGTSNEQFF	TGTGCCAGCAGTGACTCTGGCGGGGGGACAAGCAATGAGCAGTTCTTC
.	TRBV6-1	TRBD1	TRBJ1-1	CASSADRVLLVTEAFF	TGTGCCAGCAGTGCGGACAGGGTGCTATTAGTGACTGAAGCTTTCTTT
.	TRBV4-3	.	TRBJ1-5	CASSQEAGRGQPQHF	TGCGCCAGCAGCCAAGAGGCAGGACGGGGTCAGCCCCAGCATTTT
once	TRBV18	.	TRBJ2-2	CASSGTNTGELFF	TGTGCCAGCTCCGGGACGAACACCGGGGAGCTGTTTTTT
.	TRBV19	TRBD1	TRBJ1-1	CASSISDRGGTEAFF	TGTGCCAGTAGTATATCGGACAGGGGGGGCACTGAAGCTTTCTTT
.	TRBV2	.	TRBJ2-2	CASSETGGPTGELFF	TGTGCCAGCAGTGAAACGGGGGGCCCAACCGGGGAGCTGTTTTTT
.	TRBV7-9	.	TRBJ1-1	CASSFLLPNTEAFF	TGTGCCAGCAGCTTTCTACTTCCAAACACTGAAGCTTTCTTT
.	TRBV18	.	TRBJ1-2	CASSPDRYYGYTF	TGTGCCAGCTCTCCAGACAGATACTATGGCTACACCTTC
.	TRBV6-6	.	TRBJ2-5	CASSPVSVLETQYF	TGTGCCAGCAGTCCCGTGTCAGTTTTAGAGACCCAGTACTTC
.	TRBV28	.	TRBJ1-4	CASGGLSEKLFF	TGTGCCAGCGGGGGCCTAAGTGAAAAACTGTTTTTT
.	TRBV11-2	.	TRBJ2-3	CASIETGDTDTQYF	TGTGCCAGCATCGAGACAGGAGACACAGATACGCAGTATTTT
once	TRBV19	.	TRBJ1-2	CASSLWTERRHYGYTF	TGTGCCAGTAGTCTCTGGACAGAGCGGAGGCACTATGGCTACACCTTC
.	TRBV11-2	TRBD1	TRBJ2-7	CASSWRTGPGEQYF	TGTGCCAGCAGCTGGAGGACAGGGCCGGGCGAGCAGTACTTC
.	TRBV28	TRBD1	TRBJ2-7	CASTEGQGDEQYF	TGTGCCAGCACCGAAGGACAGGGGGACGAGCAGTACTTC
.	TRBV7-9	TRBD1	TRBJ2-7	CASSLTGGRGEQYF	TGTGCCAGCAGCTTAACAGGGGGTCGGGGCGAGCAGTACTTC
few	TRBV6-1	TRBD2	TRBJ2-1	CASLVGGGNEQFF	TGTGCCAGCTTGGTCGGGGGAGGGAATGAGCAGTTCTTC
.	TRBV2	.	TRBJ1-4	CASSEGGWYPTNEKLFF	TGTGCCAGCAGTGAAGGAGGGTGGTATCCAACTAATGAAAAACTGTTTTTT
.	TRBV7-9	.	TRBJ1-5	CASSLANGAQHF	TGTGCCAGCAGCTTAGCCAACGGGGCCCAGCATTTT
once	TRBV6-1	TRBD2	TRBJ2-2	CASVESGGPGELFF	TGTGCCAGCGTGGAGTCGGGGGGTCCCGGGGAGCTGTTTTTT
once	TRBV28	.	TRBJ2-7	CASSSTYDTPQYF	TGTGCCAGCAGTTCTACCTACGACACTCCGCAGTACTTC
.	TRBV5-1	TRBD2	TRBJ2-7	CASSLVAGSYEQYF	TGCGCCAGCAGCTTGGTAGCGGGATCCTACGAGCAGTACTTC